The 12 T cell receptor beta chains given below trace back to one sample, sequenced in a study of CD8 T cells in Susac syndrome. RNA amounts of about 0.5 to 1 ug underwent reverse transcription with random hexamers. Via MiXCR, TCRdb re-called the immunoSEQ multiplex PCR reads, giving one row per CDR3 protein. The data show just over 300,000 distinct CDR3 sequences, 92% seen once. The sequenced sample consisted of CD4+ T cells from PBMCs. These receptor sequences come from a human donor with multiple sclerosis.

V is TRBV4-2 and J is TRBJ2-7, with 7 bases that match TRBD1. Germline CDR1 and CDR2: LGHNA and YNFKEQ. V gave up 1 base and J gave up 1 base; unmatched junction bases: 10. The CDR3 extends over 17 amino acids. CDR3 DNA sequence: TGTGCCAGCAGCCAAGCCCAGGGGGAGACAAGATCCTACGAGCAGTACTTC. Residues: CASSQAQGETRSYEQYF.

This chain connects TRBV30 to TRBJ2-5, with TRBD2 matching over 8 bases. The CDR3 loop spans 15 amino acids. Germline lookup yields CDR1 GTSNPN and CDR2 SVGIG (reference sequence). The CDR3 region has the DNA TGTGCGGCGGAGAGGAGCGGGGGAGGTGGAGAGACCCAGTACTTC. It codes for CAAERSGGGGETQYF.

The chain links TRBV6-6 to TRBJ1-5; D unresolved. CDR3 length equals 15 residues. Germline assignment: CDR1 MNHNY and CDR2 SVGAGI (reference sequence). Trimming left V 0 bases short and J 3 bases short, with 9 bases between. The CDR3 nucleotides are TGTGCCAGCAGTTACTCTGTGCGGAACAATCAGCCCCAGCATTTT. Translation: CASSYSVRNNQPQHF.

The chain joins TRBV7-2 to TRBJ1-2, with D possibly being TRBD1 (6 bases). Looked up from germline, CDR1 is SGHTA and CDR2 is FQGNSA. CDR3 length: 13 amino acids. Trimming pared 1 base from V and 8 bases from J, leaving 11 bases between. The CDR3 DNA reads as TGTGCCAGCAGCTTAGTCGTCAGGGGCGGCTACACCTTC. This gives the protein CASSLVVRGGYTF. Full variable domain (rest looked up from reference TRBV7-2 and TRBJ1-2): GAGVSQSPSNKVTEKGKDVELRCDPISGHTALYWYRQSLGQGLEFLIYFQGNSAPDKSGLPSDRFSAERTGGSVSTLTIQRTQQEDSAVYLCASSLVVRGGYTFGSGTRLTVV.

The rearrangement links TRBV29-1 to TRBJ1-4; 10 nucleotides align to TRBD1. V dropped 7 bases and J dropped 0; count of bases not matched to a gene: 17. The germline V gene encodes CDR1 SQVTM and CDR2 ANQGSEA. The CDR3 runs to 19 residues. The CDR3 coding sequence is TGCAGCGACCCAAGACAGGGGGCCAACAGAACCGCAACTAATGAAAAACTGTTTTTT. This encodes CSDPRQGANRTATNEKLFF. The full variable domain, in which reference TRBV29-1 and TRBJ1-4 provide the parts outside the CDR3, is SAVISQKPSRDICQRGTSLTIQCQVDSQVTMMFWYRQQPGQSLTLIATANQGSEATYESGFVIDKFPISRPNLTFSTLTVSNMSPEDSSIYLCSDPRQGANRTATNEKLFFGSGTQLSVL.

The genes are TRBV7-2 and TRBJ2-1, with D perhaps given as TRBD1 or TRBD2 (5 bases each). V gave up 7 bases and J gave up 0 bases, with 13 bases separating them. This CDR3 has 15 amino acids. Germline values: CDR1 SGHTA, CDR2 FQGNSA. This CDR3 reads CASTPRGSSYNEQFF. The CDR3 DNA sequence: TGTGCCAGCACCCCCCGGGGCAGCTCCTACAATGAGCAGTTCTTC.

This chain joins TRBV2 and TRBJ1-2, with no clear D. V was clipped by 8 bases and J by 0 bases, with 13 bases between them. CDR3 length: 14 residues. CDR1 is SNHLY, CDR2 FYNNEI, per germline. The CDR3 nucleotides are TGTGCCAGCGGTCTCATTAGTGCTAACTATGGCTACACCTTC. This encodes CASGLISANYGYTF.

The CDR3 nucleotides read TGTGCCAGCAGCCAAGGGACTAGCGGCACAGATACGCAGTATTTT. Its translation is CASSQGTSGTDTQYF. V usage is TRBV3-1 and J usage is TRBJ2-3, with TRBD2 identical over 9 bases. The CDR3 has 15 amino acids. Germline CDR1 reads LGHDT; CDR2 reads YNNKEL (reference sequence). V was clipped by 1 base and J by 1 base; unmatched bases: 0.

The chain uses TRBV5-1 and TRBJ1-6; D not resolved. CDR3 length: 14 residues. Germline V gene lookup returns CDR1 SGHRS and CDR2 YFSETQ. Between the trimmed V and J ends, which lost 6 bases and 9 bases, there was a span of 16 bases. The CDR3 is CASKHELESSPLHF. The DNA for the CDR3 is TGCGCCAGCAAGCATGAACTGGAGAGTTCACCCCTCCACTTT.

This chain links TRBV12-3 or TRBV12-4 with TRBJ2-6; D gene uncertain. The ends were cut back, 6 bases at V and 0 bases at J, with 15 bases in the middle. The CDR3 is 17 amino acids. The CDR3 DNA follows: TGTGCCAGCAGGTTGACATCAGGTTACTCTGGGGCCAACGTCCTGACTTTC. Residues: CASRLTSGYSGANVLTF.

In the case of this clonotype: Without the conserved terminal phenylalanine or tryptophan, this CDR3 likely stems from a read error. The chain couples TRBV13 to TRBJ1-1; D unclear. This CDR3 has 13 residues. Looked up from germline, CDR1 is PRHDT and CDR2 is FYEKMQ (reference sequence). Trimming removed 2 bases at V and 7 bases at J, with 11 bases between. The CDR3 coding sequence is TGTGCCAGCAGCTTATATCGTCGGGGTGAAGCTTTCTCT. Translation: CASSLYRRGEAFS.

The V gene is TRBV12-3 or TRBV12-4, the J gene TRBJ1-1; D is undetermined. This CDR3 comprises 16 residues. V gave up 3 bases and J gave up 2 bases, with 16 bases separating them. CDR3 sequence: CASSFRNAPGNTEAFF. The CDR3 nucleotides read TGTGCCAGCAGTTTCAGGAACGCCCCGGGAAACACTGAAGCTTTCTTT.